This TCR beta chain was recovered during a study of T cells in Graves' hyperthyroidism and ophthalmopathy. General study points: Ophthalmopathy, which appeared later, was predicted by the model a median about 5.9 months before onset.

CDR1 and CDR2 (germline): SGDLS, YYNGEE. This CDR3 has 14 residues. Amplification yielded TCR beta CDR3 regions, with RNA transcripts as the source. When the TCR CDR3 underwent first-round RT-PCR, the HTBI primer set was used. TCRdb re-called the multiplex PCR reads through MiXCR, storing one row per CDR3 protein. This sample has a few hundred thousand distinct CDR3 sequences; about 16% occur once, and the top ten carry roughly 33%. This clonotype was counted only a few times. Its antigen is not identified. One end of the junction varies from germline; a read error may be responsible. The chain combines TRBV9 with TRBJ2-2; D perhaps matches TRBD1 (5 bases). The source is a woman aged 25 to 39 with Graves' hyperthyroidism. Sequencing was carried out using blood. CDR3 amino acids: CARSEQGNTGELFF. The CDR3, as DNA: TGTGCCCGCAGCGAGCAGGGCAACACCGGGGAGCTGTTTTTT.